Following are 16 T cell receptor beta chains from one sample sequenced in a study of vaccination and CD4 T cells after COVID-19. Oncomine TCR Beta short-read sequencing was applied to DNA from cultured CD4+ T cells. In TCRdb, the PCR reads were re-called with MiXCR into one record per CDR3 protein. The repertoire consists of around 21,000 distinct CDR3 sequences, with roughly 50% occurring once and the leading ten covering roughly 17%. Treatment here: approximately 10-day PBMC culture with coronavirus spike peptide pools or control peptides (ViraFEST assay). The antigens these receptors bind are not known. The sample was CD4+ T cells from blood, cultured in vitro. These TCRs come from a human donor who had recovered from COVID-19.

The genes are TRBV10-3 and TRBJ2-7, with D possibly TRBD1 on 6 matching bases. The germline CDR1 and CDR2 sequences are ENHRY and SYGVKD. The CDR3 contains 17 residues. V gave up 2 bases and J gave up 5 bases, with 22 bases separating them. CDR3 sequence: CAISERADRVAPHEQYF. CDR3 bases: TGTGCCATCAGTGAGAGGGCGGACAGAGTGGCACCCCACGAGCAGTACTTC.

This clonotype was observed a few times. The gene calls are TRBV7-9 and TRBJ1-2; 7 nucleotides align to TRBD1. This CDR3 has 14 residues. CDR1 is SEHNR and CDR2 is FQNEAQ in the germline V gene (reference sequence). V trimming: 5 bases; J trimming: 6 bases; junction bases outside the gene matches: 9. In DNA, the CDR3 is TGTGCCAGCAGCACCCAGTTCCAGGGGGATGGCTACACCTTC. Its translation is CASSTQFQGDGYTF. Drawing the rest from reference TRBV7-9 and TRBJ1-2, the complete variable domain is DTGVSQNPRHKITKRGQNVTFRCDPISEHNRLYWYRQTLGQGPEFLTYFQNEAQLEKSRLLSDRFSAERPKGSFSTLEIQRTEQGDSAMYLCASSTQFQGDGYTFGSGTRLTVV.

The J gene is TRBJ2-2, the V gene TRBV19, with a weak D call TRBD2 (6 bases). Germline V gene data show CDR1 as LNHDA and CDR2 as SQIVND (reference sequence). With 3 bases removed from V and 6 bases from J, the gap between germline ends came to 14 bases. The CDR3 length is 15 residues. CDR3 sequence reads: CASSIVGLSSGELFF. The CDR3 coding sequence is TGTGCCAGTAGTATCGTGGGACTCTCATCCGGGGAGCTGTTTTTT. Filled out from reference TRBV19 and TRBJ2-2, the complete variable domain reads DGGITQSPKYLFRKEGQNVTLSCEQNLNHDAMYWYRQDPGQGLRLIYYSQIVNDFQKGDIAEGYSVSREKKESFPLTVTSAQKNPTAFYLCASSIVGLSSGELFFGEGSRLTVL.

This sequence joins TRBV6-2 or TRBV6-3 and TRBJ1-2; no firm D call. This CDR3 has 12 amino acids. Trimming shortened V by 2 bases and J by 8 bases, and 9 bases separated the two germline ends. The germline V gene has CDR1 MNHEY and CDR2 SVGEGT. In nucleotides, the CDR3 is TGTGCCAGCAGTTACACGCGGGCGGGCTACACCTTC. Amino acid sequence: CASSYTRAGYTF.

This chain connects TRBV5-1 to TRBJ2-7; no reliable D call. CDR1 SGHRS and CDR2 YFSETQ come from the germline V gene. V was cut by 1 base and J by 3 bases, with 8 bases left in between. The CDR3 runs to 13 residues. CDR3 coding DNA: TGCGCCAGCAGCTTGTCAGGCTTCTACGAGCAGTACTTC. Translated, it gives CASSLSGFYEQYF.

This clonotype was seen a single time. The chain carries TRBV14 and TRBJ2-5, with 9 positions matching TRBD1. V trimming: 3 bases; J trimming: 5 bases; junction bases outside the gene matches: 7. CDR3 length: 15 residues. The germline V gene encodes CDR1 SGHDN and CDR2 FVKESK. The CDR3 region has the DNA TGTGCCAGCAGCCAGCCCTACAGGGGGCGCGAGACCCAGTACTTC. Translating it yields CASSQPYRGRETQYF.

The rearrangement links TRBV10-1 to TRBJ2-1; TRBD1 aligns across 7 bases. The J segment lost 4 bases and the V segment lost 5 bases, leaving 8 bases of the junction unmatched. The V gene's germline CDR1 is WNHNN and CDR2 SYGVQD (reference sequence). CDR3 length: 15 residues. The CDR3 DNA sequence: TGCGCCAGCAGTCGGCAGGGGGTTCCTTACAATGAGCAGTTCTTC. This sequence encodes CASSRQGVPYNEQFF.

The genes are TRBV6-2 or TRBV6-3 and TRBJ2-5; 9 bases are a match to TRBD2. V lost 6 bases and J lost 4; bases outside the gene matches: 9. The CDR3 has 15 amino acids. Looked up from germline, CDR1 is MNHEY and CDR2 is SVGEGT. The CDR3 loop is CASRLPGLALETQYF. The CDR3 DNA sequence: TGTGCCAGCAGGCTACCGGGACTAGCCTTAGAGACCCAGTACTTC.

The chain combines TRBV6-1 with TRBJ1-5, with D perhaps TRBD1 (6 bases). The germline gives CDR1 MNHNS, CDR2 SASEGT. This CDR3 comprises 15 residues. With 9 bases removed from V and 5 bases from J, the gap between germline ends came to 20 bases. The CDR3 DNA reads TGTGCCAGTAAAAGAATCAGGGGTGGGGATCAGCCCCAGCATTTT. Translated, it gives CASKRIRGGDQPQHF.

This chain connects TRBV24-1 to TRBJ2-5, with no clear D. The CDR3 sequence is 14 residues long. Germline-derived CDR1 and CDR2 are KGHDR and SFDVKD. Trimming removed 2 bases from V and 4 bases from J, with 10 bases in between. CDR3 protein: CATSDWAAPETQYF. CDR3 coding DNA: TGTGCCACCAGTGATTGGGCGGCCCCAGAGACCCAGTACTTC.

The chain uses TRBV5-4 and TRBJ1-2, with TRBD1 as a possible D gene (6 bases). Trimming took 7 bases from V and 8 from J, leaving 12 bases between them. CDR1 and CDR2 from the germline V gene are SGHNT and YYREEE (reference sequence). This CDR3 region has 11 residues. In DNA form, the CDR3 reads TGTGCCAGCTTGGGGGCGGGCGGCTACACCTTC. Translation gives CASLGAGGYTF.

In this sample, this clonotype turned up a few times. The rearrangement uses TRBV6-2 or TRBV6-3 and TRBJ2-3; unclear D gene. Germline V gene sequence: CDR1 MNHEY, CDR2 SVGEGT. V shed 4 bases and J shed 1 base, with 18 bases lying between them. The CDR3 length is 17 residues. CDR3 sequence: CASSWDPDSIRTDTQYF. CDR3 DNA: TGTGCCAGCAGTTGGGATCCAGACTCGATCCGCACAGATACGCAGTATTTT.

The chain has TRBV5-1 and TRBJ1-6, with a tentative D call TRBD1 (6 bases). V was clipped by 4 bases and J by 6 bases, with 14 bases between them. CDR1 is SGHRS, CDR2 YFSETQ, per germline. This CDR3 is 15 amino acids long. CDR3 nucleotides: TGCGCCAGCAGCGTAGAGGACAGCTTTAATTCACCCCTCCACTTT. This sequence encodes CASSVEDSFNSPLHF.

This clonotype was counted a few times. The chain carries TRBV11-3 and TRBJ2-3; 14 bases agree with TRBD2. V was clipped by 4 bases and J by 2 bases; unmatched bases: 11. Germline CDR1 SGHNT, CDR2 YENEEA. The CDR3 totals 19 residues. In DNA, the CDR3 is TGTGCCAGCAGCTCCCCGCCCGGGACTAGCGGGGGCCCCACAGATACGCAGTATTTT. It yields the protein CASSSPPGTSGGPTDTQYF.

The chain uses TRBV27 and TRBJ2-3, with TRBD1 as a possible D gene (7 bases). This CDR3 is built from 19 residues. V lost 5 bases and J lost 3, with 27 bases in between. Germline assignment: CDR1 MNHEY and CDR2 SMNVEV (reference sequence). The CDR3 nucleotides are TGTGCCAGCAGTCCCTACTCCATAACTCAGGGGGGTGGTACAGATACGCAGTATTTT. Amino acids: CASSPYSITQGGGTDTQYF.

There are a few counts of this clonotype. The CDR3, as DNA: TGTGCCAGCAGGGGACCATCGGGGGAGACCCAGTACTTC. This sequence encodes CASRGPSGETQYF. The chain links TRBV25-1 to TRBJ2-5, with D perhaps assigned TRBD1 or TRBD2 (5 bases each). CDR1 and CDR2 from the germline V gene are MGHDK and SYGVNS. V lost 6 bases and J lost 5, with 13 bases in between. CDR3 length equals 13 residues.